These 13 T cell receptor beta chains were sequenced from one sample in a study of regulatory T cells in long-lasting Graves disease. As for time point: newly diagnosed GD, antithyroid drugs for less than 3 months. PBMC-derived RNA was used for the TCR library. Construction of the TCR beta libraries employed iRepertoire HTBI primers in conjunction with Arm-PCR of CDR3 regions. TCRdb independently ran MiXCR on the multiplex PCR reads; one entry per CDR3 protein. The sample has approximately 400,000 distinct CDR3 sequences, 15% seen once. These data were also filed under a second study, of T cells in Graves' hyperthyroidism and ophthalmopathy.

Sequenced material: peripheral blood mononuclear cells (PBMCs), taken at new diagnosis, from a patient treated with antithyroid drugs. The receptors were sampled from a woman in her thirties with Graves disease.

This clonotype was detected many times. This chain uses TRBV24-1 with TRBJ2-1; 9 bases fit TRBD1. V shed 4 bases and J 0 bases; nucleotides not matched to a gene: 9. CDR1 is KGHDR, CDR2 SFDVKD, per germline. The CDR3 runs to 18 residues. In DNA, the CDR3 is TGTGCCACCAGTGACCTTTGGACAGGGGCAAGCTCCTACAATGAGCAGTTCTTC. It translates to CATSDLWTGASSYNEQFF.

Written as DNA, the CDR3 is TGTGCCAGCATCCCTCTGGGGGGGGGCGATCAGCCCCAGCATTTT. Translated, it gives CASIPLGGGDQPQHF. The gene calls are TRBV28 and TRBJ1-5; D might be TRBD1 (6 bases). Per germline, CDR1 MDHEN and CDR2 SYDVKM. V was cut by 7 bases and J by 5 bases, with 18 bases left in between. The CDR3 runs to 15 residues.

Regarding this clonotype: A far larger clone lies a single base away; this is likely a read error. The rearrangement uses TRBV20-1 and TRBJ2-5, with 8 bases fitting TRBD2. The CDR3 is 13 residues long. J lost 11 bases, V lost 5 bases, and 13 bases had no gene match. Per germline, CDR1 DFQATT and CDR2 SNEGSKA (reference sequence). The CDR3 sequence: CSAGAGVRNEQYF. CDR3 DNA sequence: TGCAGTGCTGGAGCGGGAGTTAGGAATGAGCAGTACTTC.

This clonotype was observed a few times. The chain combines TRBV6-9 with TRBJ2-7; D possibly corresponds to TRBD1 (7 bases). CDR1 is MNHGY and CDR2 is SVAAGI in the germline V gene. The ends were cut back, 3 bases at V and 7 bases at J, with 19 bases in the middle. The CDR3 length is 15 residues. CDR3: CASSYRDRDSREQYF. The CDR3 DNA reads as TGTGCCAGCAGTTACCGAGACAGGGACTCGCGGGAGCAGTACTTC.

J is TRBJ2-7 and V is TRBV9; 13 bases map to TRBD2. With V trimmed by 0 bases and J by 3 bases, 3 bases remained unmatched. Germline lookup yields CDR1 SGDLS and CDR2 YYNGEE. The CDR3 extends over 16 amino acids. CDR3: CASSVGTSGSVYEQYF. For the CDR3, the DNA is TGTGCCAGCAGCGTAGGGACTAGCGGGAGTGTCTACGAGCAGTACTTC. The entire variable domain, with the rest obtained from reference TRBV9 and TRBJ2-7, is as follows: DSGVTQTPKHLITATGQRVTLRCSPRSGDLSVYWYQQSLDQGLQFLIQYYNGEERAKGNILERFSAQQFPDLHSELNLSSLELGDSALYFCASSVGTSGSVYEQYFGPGTRLTVT.

The chain carries TRBV3-1 and TRBJ1-1, with D perhaps matching TRBD1 (5 bases). The CDR3 runs 13 residues. The V and J ends lost 2 bases and 11 bases respectively, with 15 bases between them. CDR1 and CDR2 from the germline V gene are LGHDT and YNNKEL (reference sequence). The CDR3 nucleotides read TGTGCCAGCAGCCAAACTAGCCGGGGGAGGGCTTTCTTT. This sequence encodes CASSQTSRGRAFF.

There are a few counts of this clonotype. V is TRBV10-3 and J is TRBJ1-5; D unclear. Trimming stripped 5 bases from V and 3 bases from J, with 11 bases between. The CDR3 consists of 14 residues. Germline V CDR1 and CDR2: ENHRY, SYGVKD. The DNA for the CDR3 is TGTGCCATCAGTCATACCGCCCCCAATCAGCCCCAGCATTTT. This translates into CAISHTAPNQPQHF.

This clonotype showed up many times. V is TRBV10-2 and J is TRBJ1-1; TRBD1 agrees at 9 bases. Germline V gene sequence: CDR1 WSHSY, CDR2 SAAADI. The CDR3 covers 16 residues. V was pared by 3 bases and J by 0 bases, with 5 bases of the junction left unmatched. The CDR3 is CASSDRTGVMNTEAFF. The CDR3, as DNA: TGCGCCAGCAGTGACCGGACAGGGGTCATGAACACTGAAGCTTTCTTT.

This clonotype was seen at least ten times. The chain links TRBV11-1 to TRBJ2-1, with TRBD1 as a possible D gene (6 bases). Trimming shortened V by 3 bases and J by 2 bases, and 8 bases separated the two germline ends. Per germline, CDR1 SGHAT and CDR2 FQDESV (reference sequence). The CDR3 has 14 amino acids. CDR3 nucleotide sequence: TGTGCCAGCAGCTTCACAGGGACCTACAATGAGCAGTTCTTC. It specifies CASSFTGTYNEQFF.

The sample holds a few counts of this clonotype. This rearrangement joins TRBV10-3 to TRBJ2-7, with D possibly matching TRBD2 (6 bases). V shed 8 bases and J shed 1 base, with 15 bases lying between them. The length of the CDR3 is 14 residues. Germline V gives CDR1 ENHRY, CDR2 SYGVKD. This CDR3 is CAIGRLGKSYEQYF. The CDR3 region has the DNA TGTGCCATCGGAAGACTAGGCAAATCCTACGAGCAGTACTTC.

In this sample, this clonotype turned up many times. The chain has TRBV7-2 and TRBJ2-5; D is uncertain. This CDR3 comprises 14 residues. Per the germline V gene, CDR1 is SGHTA and CDR2 is FQGNSA. V was shortened by 5 bases and J by 5 bases, with 15 bases between the two germline ends. CDR3 amino acids: CASSRNLGSETQYF. The CDR3, as DNA: TGTGCCAGCAGCCGTAACCTAGGGTCGGAGACCCAGTACTTC.

There are many counts of this clonotype. This sequence joins TRBV13 and TRBJ1-2, with 10 bases aligning to TRBD1. Looked up from germline, CDR1 is PRHDT and CDR2 is FYEKMQ (reference sequence). This CDR3 region has 18 residues. V shed 5 bases and J 3 bases; nucleotides not matched to a gene: 15. CDR3 DNA sequence: TGTGCCAGCAGCAAAGTGACGGGACAGGGGACAACGGACTATGGCTACACCTTC. Translating it yields CASSKVTGQGTTDYGYTF.

This CDR3 reads CASSRTQETQYF. The CDR3 coding sequence is TGTGCCAGCAGCCGGACCCAAGAGACCCAGTACTTC. The gene calls are TRBV7-9 and TRBJ2-5, with unresolved D. V was shortened by 5 bases and J by 1 base, with 5 bases between the two germline ends. The CDR3 sequence is 12 residues long. Per the germline V gene, CDR1 is SEHNR and CDR2 is FQNEAQ (reference sequence).